This record covers a single T cell receptor beta chain. Its target is not known. The data derive from a study of somatic mutations in cytotoxic T cells in rheumatoid arthritis. Study details: Flow cytometric sorting isolated some V beta antibody-stained T-cell populations at nearly 100% purity, and among them were V beta1+ cells that underwent TCRB sequencing.

Isolation of CD4+ and CD8+ cells used positive magnetic bead selection, with purity checked by flow cytometry. Germline values: CDR1 MNHEY, CDR2 SVGAGI. V was pared by 2 bases and J by 6 bases, with 10 bases between. The CDR3 sequence is 14 residues long. Findings and limits, study-wide: Measured CD8+ T-cell clonality, a value compared between rheumatoid arthritis patients and age-matched healthy controls, did not differ significantly.

Produced via immunoSEQ multiplex PCR; TCRdb's table is partial and in-frame only. The table lists approximately 24,000 clones, nearly 75% of them singletons. The receptor's source is a woman aged 18-29 years in good health. The chain has TRBV6-5 and TRBJ2-2, with a tentative D call TRBD2 (5 bases). The sequenced sample was CD8+ T cells sorted from blood. CDR3 loop: CASSYDGEAGELFF. The CDR3 DNA reads as TGTGCCAGCAGTTACGACGGGGAAGCCGGGGAGCTGTTTTTT.